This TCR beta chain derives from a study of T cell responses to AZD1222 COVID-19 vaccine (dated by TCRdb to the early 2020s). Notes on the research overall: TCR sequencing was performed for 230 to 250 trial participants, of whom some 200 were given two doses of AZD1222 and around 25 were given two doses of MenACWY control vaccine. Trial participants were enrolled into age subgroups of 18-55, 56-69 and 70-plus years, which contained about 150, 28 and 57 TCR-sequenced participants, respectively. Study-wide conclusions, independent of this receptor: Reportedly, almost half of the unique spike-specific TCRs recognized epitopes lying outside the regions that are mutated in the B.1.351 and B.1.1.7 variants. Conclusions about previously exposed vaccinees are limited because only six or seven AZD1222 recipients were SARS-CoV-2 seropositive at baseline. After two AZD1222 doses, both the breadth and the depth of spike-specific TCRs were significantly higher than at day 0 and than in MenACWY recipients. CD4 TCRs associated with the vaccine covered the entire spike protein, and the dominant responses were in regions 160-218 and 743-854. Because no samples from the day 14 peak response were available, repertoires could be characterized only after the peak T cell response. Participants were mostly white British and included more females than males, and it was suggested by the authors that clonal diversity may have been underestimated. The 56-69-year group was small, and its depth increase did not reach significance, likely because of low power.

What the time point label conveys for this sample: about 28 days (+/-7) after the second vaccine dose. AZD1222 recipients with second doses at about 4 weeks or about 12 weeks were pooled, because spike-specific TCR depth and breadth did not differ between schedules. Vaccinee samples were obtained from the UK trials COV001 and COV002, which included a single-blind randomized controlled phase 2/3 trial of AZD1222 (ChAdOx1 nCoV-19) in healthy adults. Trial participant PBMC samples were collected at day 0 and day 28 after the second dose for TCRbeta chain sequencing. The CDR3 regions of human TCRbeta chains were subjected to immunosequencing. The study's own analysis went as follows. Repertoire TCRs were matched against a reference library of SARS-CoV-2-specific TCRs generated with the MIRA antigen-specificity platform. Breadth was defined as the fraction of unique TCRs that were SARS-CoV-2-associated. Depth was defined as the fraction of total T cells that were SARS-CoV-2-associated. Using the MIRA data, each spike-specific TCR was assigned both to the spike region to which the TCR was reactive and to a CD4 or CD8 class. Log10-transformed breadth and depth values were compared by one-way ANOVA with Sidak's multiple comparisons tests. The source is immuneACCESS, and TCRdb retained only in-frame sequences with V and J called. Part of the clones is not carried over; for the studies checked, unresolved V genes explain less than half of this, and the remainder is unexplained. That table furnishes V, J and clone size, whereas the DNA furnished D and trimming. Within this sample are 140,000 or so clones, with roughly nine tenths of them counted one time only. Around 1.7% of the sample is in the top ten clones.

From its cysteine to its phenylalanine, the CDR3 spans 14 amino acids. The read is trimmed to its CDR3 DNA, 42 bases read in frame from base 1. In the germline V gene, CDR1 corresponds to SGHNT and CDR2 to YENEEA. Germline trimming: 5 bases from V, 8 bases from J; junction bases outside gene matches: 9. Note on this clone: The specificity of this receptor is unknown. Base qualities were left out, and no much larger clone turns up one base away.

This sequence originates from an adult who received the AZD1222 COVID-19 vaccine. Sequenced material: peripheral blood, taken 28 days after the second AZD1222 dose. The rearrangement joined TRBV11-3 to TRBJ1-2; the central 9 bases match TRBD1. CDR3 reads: CASSPSRTGEGYTF. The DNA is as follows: TGTGCCAGCAGCCCCAGTCGGACAGGGGAAGGCTACACCTTC.